A single sample gave rise to the 31 T cell receptor beta chains below, sequenced in a study of PD-L1 blockade in urothelial cancer. Time point: peripheral blood 6 weeks after treatment start. Using immunoSEQ multiplex PCR, the repertoire was profiled, and TCRdb retains in-frame clones only, with some absent. The table lists about 36,000 clones, about four fifths of them singletons. The material was PBMCs, obtained around atezolizumab (anti-PD-L1) treatment. The receptors come from a man aged 40-49 years with urothelial cancer.

This clone was detected once. This chain joins TRBV5-6 and TRBJ2-7, with 13 bases matching TRBD2. Germline assignment: CDR1 SGHDT and CDR2 YYEEEE. The CDR3 contains 17 residues. With 4 bases clipped from V and 6 bases from J, the junction kept 13 bases outside the gene matches. CDR3 in amino acids: CASSQGLLGLAGVEQYF. DNA of the CDR3: TGTGCCAGCAGCCAAGGTCTTTTAGGACTAGCGGGAGTCGAGCAGTACTTC.

V and J are TRBV2 and TRBJ1-2, with TRBD1 matching over 8 bases. Trimming removed 3 bases from V and 2 bases from J; junction bases left unmatched: 2. Germline loops: CDR1 SNHLY, CDR2 FYNNEI. The CDR3 spans 14 residues. Written as DNA, the CDR3 is TGTGCCAGCAGTGACACAGGGGGGAACTATGGCTACACCTTC. This encodes CASSDTGGNYGYTF.

To note about this clone: A read error may account for a junction end that differs from germline. This sequence joins TRBV7-7 and TRBJ2-1; 8 bases match TRBD1. Germline-derived CDR1 and CDR2 are SSHAT and FNYEAQ (reference sequence). The CDR3 sequence is 15 residues long. The chain's CDR3 is CASSGGQGIGYEQFF. Here the CDR3 DNA reads TGTGCTAGCAGCGGTGGACAGGGCATCGGTTATGAGCAGTTCTTC.

The chain recombines TRBV2 with TRBJ2-3; 10 positions match TRBD1. Looked up from germline, CDR1 is SNHLY and CDR2 is FYNNEI. The V and J ends lost 4 bases and 3 bases, in that order; junction bases with no gene match: 4. CDR3 length: 15 amino acids. In nucleotides, the CDR3 is TGTGCCAGCAGTGGTAGACAGGGGGCTACAGATACGCAGTATTTT. Translation: CASSGRQGATDTQYF.

The J gene is TRBJ2-1, the V gene TRBV5-1; TRBD2 might be the D (6 bases). Germline loops: CDR1 SGHRS, CDR2 YFSETQ. V lost 4 bases and J 7 bases, leaving 21 bases between the germline ends. The CDR3 length is 16 residues. The CDR3 sequence is CASSPPRATEGNEQFF. CDR3 in DNA: TGCGCCAGCAGCCCGCCCCGAGCGACGGAGGGAAATGAGCAGTTCTTC.

The rearrangement joins TRBV6-5 to TRBJ1-4; 8 bases match TRBD1. The trim removed 6 bases at V and 8 bases at J, leaving 8 bases unmatched. The CDR3 loop spans 14 amino acids. The germline V gene encodes CDR1 MNHEY and CDR2 SVGAGI. The CDR3 DNA reads TGTGCCAGCAGATCTGCAGGGGGCAGGGAAAAACTGTTTTTT. Its translation: CASRSAGGREKLFF.

The gene calls are TRBV11-2 and TRBJ2-1; no definite D call. Trimming removed 0 bases from V and 11 bases from J, with 8 bases in between. This CDR3 comprises 12 residues. CDR1 is SGHAT and CDR2 is FQNNGV in the germline V gene. CDR3 DNA: TGTGCCAGCAGCTTAGATGCGTCTAAGCAGTTCTTC. This gives the protein CASSLDASKQFF.

With respect to this clone: At one boundary the junction diverges from the germline segment, which might be a read error. The CDR3, as DNA: TGCAGTGCTAGAGATCAGTGGGCCGCTCCTTTC. Residues: CSARDQWAAPF. The rearrangement joins TRBV20-1 to TRBJ1-2, with unresolved D. This CDR3 is 11 amino acids long. Germline V gene data show CDR1 as DFQATT and CDR2 as SNEGSKA (reference sequence).

The rearrangement links TRBV15 to TRBJ2-6; D is possibly TRBD1 (6 bases). The V gene lost 2 bases and the J gene lost 0 bases, with 8 bases spanning the gap. This CDR3 comprises 16 residues. The germline gives CDR1 LNHNV, CDR2 YYDKDF (reference sequence). CDR3 sequence (DNA): TGTGCCACCAGCAGAAGCAGGGGCTCTGGGGCCAACGTCCTGACTTTC. Translation gives CATSRSRGSGANVLTF. The whole variable domain, filled in from reference TRBV15 and TRBJ2-6, reads DAMVIQNPRYQVTQFGKPVTLSCSQTLNHNVMYWYQQKSSQAPKLLFHYYDKDFNNEADTPDNFQSRRPNTSFCFLDIRSPGLGDTAMYLCATSRSRGSGANVLTFGAGSRLTVL.

This rearrangement joins TRBV20-1 to TRBJ1-2, with D maybe TRBD1 (5 bases). CDR1 is DFQATT, CDR2 SNEGSKA, per germline (reference sequence). Between the trimmed V and J ends, which lost 2 bases and 4 bases, there was a span of 5 bases. The CDR3 sequence is 11 residues long. In DNA form, the CDR3 reads TGCAGTGCTAGACAGGGCTATGGCTACACCTTC. This codes for CSARQGYGYTF.

V gene TRBV7-3 combines with J gene TRBJ1-1, with D unclear. The germline V gene encodes CDR1 SGHTA and CDR2 FQGTGA. The CDR3 covers 14 residues. V was clipped by 1 base and J by 0 bases, with 6 bases between them. The CDR3 sequence is CASSLSVLNTEAFF. The CDR3 nucleotides read TGTGCCAGCAGCTTAAGTGTATTGAACACTGAAGCTTTCTTT.

The DNA for the CDR3 is TGTGCCAGCAGCGTAGGGGTGAACACTGAAGCTTTCTTT. It is translated as CASSVGVNTEAFF. The gene calls are TRBV28 and TRBJ1-1; perhaps TRBD1 as D (5 bases). Germline CDR1 and CDR2: MDHEN and SYDVKM. Trimming removed 6 bases from V and 0 bases from J, with 8 bases in between. The CDR3 is made up of 13 amino acids.

This clone was detected only a few times. The chain is built from TRBV21-1 and TRBJ1-3; TRBD1 is taken as the D call from the table, unchecked against the DNA. TRBV21-1 represents a pseudogene. The CDR3 extends over 18 amino acids. The DNA of the CDR3 is TGTGCCAGCATTGTACAGGGGACAGGGCTAGTTTCTGGAAACACCATATATTTT. Translation: CASIVQGTGLVSGNTIYF.

The chain has TRBV5-1 and TRBJ1-6, with D tentatively TRBD1 (6 bases). The germline V gene encodes CDR1 SGHRS and CDR2 YFSETQ. The ends were cut back, 5 bases at V and 7 bases at J, with 10 bases in the middle. The CDR3 has 13 residues. CDR3 bases: TGCGCCAGCAGAGGGGACATAAATTCACCCCTCCACTTT. It encodes CASRGDINSPLHF. The full variable domain, rest sourced from reference TRBV5-1 and TRBJ1-6, is KAGVTQTPRYLIKTRGQQVTLSCSPISGHRSVSWYQQTPGQGLQFLFEYFSETQRNKGNFPGRFSGRQFSNSRSEMNVSTLELGDSALYLCASRGDINSPLHFGNGTRLTVT.

V is TRBV9 and J is TRBJ2-5, with 8 positions matching TRBD1. Germline-derived CDR1 and CDR2 are SGDLS and YYNGEE. The length of the CDR3 is 14 residues. V shed 1 base, J shed 2 bases, and the junction held 1 base outside the gene matches. CDR3 sequence reads: CASSVRTGQETQYF. Here the CDR3 DNA reads TGTGCCAGCAGCGTAAGGACAGGGCAAGAGACCCAGTACTTC.

V gene TRBV15 combines with J gene TRBJ2-5; 8 bases map to TRBD2. The CDR3 runs 17 residues. Germline trimming cut 3 bases from V and 2 bases from J; bases unmatched to any gene: 11. From germline, CDR1 is LNHNV and CDR2 YYDKDF (reference sequence). CDR3 protein: CATSSDSGARYQETQYF. CDR3 DNA: TGTGCCACCAGCAGTGATAGCGGGGCGCGTTATCAAGAGACCCAGTACTTC.

The rearrangement joins TRBV27 to TRBJ2-7; perhaps TRBD2 as D (6 bases). V was pared by 0 bases and J by 7 bases, with 19 bases between. The CDR3 length is 16 residues. CDR1 is MNHEY, CDR2 SMNVEV, per germline (reference sequence). CDR3 region: CASSLSWGVGAWEQYF. The CDR3, as DNA: TGTGCCAGCAGTTTATCGTGGGGGGTAGGGGCTTGGGAGCAGTACTTC.

This chain uses TRBV21-1 with TRBJ1-1; the D call of TRBD1 is as the table states it, not checked on the DNA. TRBV21-1 is annotated as a pseudogene. The CDR3 extends over 21 amino acids. CDR3 loop: CASSTKCRFQGPLYMNTEAFF. The CDR3 nucleotides are TGTGCCAGCAGCACTAAATGCCGTTTTCAGGGGCCGCTATACATGAACACTGAAGCTTTCTTT.

The chain carries TRBV19 and TRBJ2-5; no reliable D call. The CDR3 is 14 residues long. V lost 1 base and J 4 bases, leaving 10 bases between the germline ends. The V gene's germline CDR1 is LNHDA and CDR2 SQIVND (reference sequence). CDR3 nucleotide sequence: TGTGCCAGTAGTATAGTAGTAACGGGAGAGACCCAGTACTTC. Protein sequence: CASSIVVTGETQYF. Full variable domain (outside the CDR3, taken from reference TRBV19 and TRBJ2-5): DGGITQSPKYLFRKEGQNVTLSCEQNLNHDAMYWYRQDPGQGLRLIYYSQIVNDFQKGDIAEGYSVSREKKESFPLTVTSAQKNPTAFYLCASSIVVTGETQYFGPGTRLLVL.

The chain links TRBV7-9 to TRBJ2-7, with D perhaps TRBD1 (5 bases). Germline V gene sequence: CDR1 SEHNR, CDR2 FQNEAQ (reference sequence). The CDR3 extends over 15 amino acids. V gave up 5 bases and J gave up 3 bases, with 17 bases separating them. The CDR3 is CASSRLRAGIYEQYF. The DNA for the CDR3 is TGTGCCAGCAGCCGTCTCCGTGCAGGGATCTACGAGCAGTACTTC.

This chain links TRBV7-2 with TRBJ2-2, with TRBD2 matching over 7 bases. CDR3 length: 15 residues. The V segment lost 4 bases and the J segment 6 bases; nucleotides outside the gene matches: 8. CDR1 is SGHTA, CDR2 FQGNSA, per germline. The CDR3 bases are TGTGCCAGCAGCTCGCTGGGGGGAGGGCCCGGGGAGCTGTTTTTT. It is translated as CASSSLGGGPGELFF.

J is TRBJ2-4 and V is TRBV28, with TRBD1 matching 7 bases. CDR1 is MDHEN and CDR2 is SYDVKM in the germline V gene. CDR3 length: 17 amino acids. The trim removed 3 bases at V and 1 base at J, leaving 9 bases unmatched. CDR3 in DNA: TGTGCCAGCAGTTTTCGTTTCTTGGACAGGGCCAAAAACATTCAGTACTTC. Protein: CASSFRFLDRAKNIQYF.

V gene TRBV6-5 combines with J gene TRBJ1-2; TRBD1 is a possible D gene (6 bases). CDR3 length equals 15 residues. Germline lookup yields CDR1 MNHEY and CDR2 SVGAGI. The V end was cut by 6 bases, the J end by 0 bases, with 14 bases between. CDR3 protein: CASRLQGASNYGYTF. The CDR3 coding sequence is TGTGCCAGCAGGCTACAGGGAGCTTCTAACTATGGCTACACCTTC.

Only one count was recorded for this clone. The chain combines TRBV5-4 with TRBJ2-5, with TRBD1 as a possible D gene (5 bases). CDR1 and CDR2 (germline): SGHNT, YYREEE (reference sequence). The ends were cut back, 1 base at V and 5 bases at J, with 12 bases in the middle. This CDR3 region has 14 residues. The CDR3 DNA is TGTGCCAGCAGCTTGCAGGGCCGCCAGGAGACCCAGTACTTC. It is translated as CASSLQGRQETQYF.

The chain links TRBV28 to TRBJ1-1, with 7 bases aligning to TRBD1. CDR1 is MDHEN, CDR2 SYDVKM, per germline. The CDR3 totals 14 residues. Trimming cost V 8 bases and J 0 bases; bases outside gene matches: 6. Here the CDR3 DNA reads TGTGCCAGCGGTACAGGGGCTATGAACACTGAAGCTTTCTTT. As protein: CASGTGAMNTEAFF.

The chain recombines TRBV18 with TRBJ1-3, with D possibly matching TRBD1 (6 bases). V dropped 4 bases and J dropped 2 bases, with 15 bases sitting between them. Germline loops: CDR1 KGHSH, CDR2 LQKENI. The CDR3 is 16 amino acids. The chain's CDR3 is CASSQTTGGAGNTIYF. The CDR3 coding sequence is TGTGCCAGCTCACAGACGACAGGTGGAGCTGGAAACACCATATATTTT.

This chain joins TRBV19 and TRBJ2-7; 9 nucleotides agree with TRBD1. The CDR3 length is 13 residues. Germline trimming cut 5 bases from V and 3 bases from J; bases unmatched to any gene: 2. Germline V gene sequence: CDR1 LNHDA, CDR2 SQIVND (reference sequence). The CDR3 reads CASSDRGSYEQYF. CDR3 DNA: TGTGCCAGTAGTGACAGGGGGAGCTACGAGCAGTACTTC.

The J gene is TRBJ2-1, the V gene TRBV6-4; 10 bases agree with TRBD2. CDR1 and CDR2 from the germline V gene are MRHNA and SNTAGT. J was trimmed by 8 bases and V by 6 bases; bases with no gene match: 10. The CDR3 runs to 15 residues. The CDR3 coding sequence is TGTGCCAGCAGCCTCGAGCGGGAGGGCCCCTATGAGCAGTTCTTC. It is translated as CASSLEREGPYEQFF.

The rearrangement uses TRBV9 and TRBJ1-5; D unresolved. Per germline, CDR1 SGDLS and CDR2 YYNGEE. The CDR3 is made up of 14 amino acids. V was trimmed by 0 bases and J by 0 bases, leaving 4 bases between them. In DNA form, the CDR3 reads TGTGCCAGCAGCGTAGGAGGTAGCAATCAGCCCCAGCATTTT. It specifies CASSVGGSNQPQHF.

V gene TRBV18 combines with J gene TRBJ1-5; unclear D gene. This CDR3 is built from 12 residues. The germline V gene has CDR1 KGHSH and CDR2 LQKENI. Trimming shortened V by 2 bases and J by 9 bases, and 8 bases separated the two germline ends. The CDR3 DNA is TGTGCCAGCTCACCAGAAGCAGGGCCCCAGCATTTT. It codes for CASSPEAGPQHF.

V gene TRBV5-1 combines with J gene TRBJ2-3; 14 bases are a match to TRBD2. Germline CDR1 and CDR2: SGHRS and YFSETQ. CDR3 size: 16 residues. The J segment lost 4 bases and the V segment lost 0 bases, leaving 1 base of the junction unmatched. CDR3 DNA: TGCGCCAGCAGCTTGGGGACTAGCGGGAGGTCAGATACGCAGTATTTT. Translating it yields CASSLGTSGRSDTQYF.